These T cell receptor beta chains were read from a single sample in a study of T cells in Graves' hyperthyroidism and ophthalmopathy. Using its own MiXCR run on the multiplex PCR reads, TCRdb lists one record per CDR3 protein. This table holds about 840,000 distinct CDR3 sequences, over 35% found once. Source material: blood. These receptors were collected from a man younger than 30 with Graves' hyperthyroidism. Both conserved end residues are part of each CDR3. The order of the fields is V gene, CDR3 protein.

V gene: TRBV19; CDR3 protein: CASSPERRNRGNQPQHF
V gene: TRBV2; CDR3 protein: CASIPGLAGYTGELFF
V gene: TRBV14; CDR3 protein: CASSPVGGGNTF
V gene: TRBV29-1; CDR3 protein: CSYGQGRFYGYTF
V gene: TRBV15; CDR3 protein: CATSSGRQGEQYF
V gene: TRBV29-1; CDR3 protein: CSVTGGGTEAFF
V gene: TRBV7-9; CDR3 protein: CASSSWTGGNYGYTF
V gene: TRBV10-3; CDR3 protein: CAISDGGSVYGYTF
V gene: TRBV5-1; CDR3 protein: CASTFGDRGQETQYF
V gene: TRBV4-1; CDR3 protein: CASSGPRAGGYTF
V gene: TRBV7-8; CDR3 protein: CASSIPYRGTGEQYF
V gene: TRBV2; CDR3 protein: CACGGGDTEAFF
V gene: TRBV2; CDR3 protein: CASSLDQGNSPLHF
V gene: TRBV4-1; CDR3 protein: CASSRDGNSYGYTF
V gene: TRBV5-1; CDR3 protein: CASSLDRGNAQYF
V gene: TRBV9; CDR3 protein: CASSPTSGTNTGELFF
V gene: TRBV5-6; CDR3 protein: CASSLGRETAFF
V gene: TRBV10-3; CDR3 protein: CAISETGGGYTF
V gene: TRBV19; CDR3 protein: CASRRAVNTEAFF
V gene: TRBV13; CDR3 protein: CASSSYTGQGEGYEQYF
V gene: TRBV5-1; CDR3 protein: CASSLVRGSGELFF
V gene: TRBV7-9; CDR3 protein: CASTQTDSVTEAFF
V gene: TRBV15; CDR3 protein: CATSRAGQEGNQPQHF
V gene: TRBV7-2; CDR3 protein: CASSQDWTSGAQETQYF
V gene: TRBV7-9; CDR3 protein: CASSPRDRFVYEQYF
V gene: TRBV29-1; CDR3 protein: CSVVQSNYEQYF